This T cell receptor (beta chain) was profiled in a study of cytomegalovirus exposure and HLA in healthy donors. The primer mix had 60 Vbeta and 13 Jbeta primers. TCRdb's table, derived via immunoSEQ multiplex PCR, lists solely in-frame clones and lacks some. Among around 190,000 clones, about four fifths were seen once, and the ten largest hold around 1%. Study-level findings and limits: In vitro assays verified that three CMV-associated chains recognized CMV antigens specifically. HLA alleles showed associations with around 15,000 TCR beta sequences in a later analysis, at a 0.05 false discovery rate. Later analysis showed TCR association rates varying by HLA locus, highest for DRB1 and lowest for HLA-C.

For this clone: Its cognate antigen is unknown.

After removal of 5 bases from V and 3 bases from J, the junction contained 5 bases not matched to a gene. The CDR3 is 14 amino acids. Per the germline V gene, CDR1 is LNHDA and CDR2 is SQIVND (reference sequence). What was sequenced was PBMCs. This rearrangement joins TRBV19 to TRBJ1-2; 8 nucleotides match TRBD1. The clonotype originates from a middle-aged woman in good health and CMV-seronegative. Written as DNA, the CDR3 is TGTGCCAGTAGTCCTCAGGGGGCGGACTATGGCTACACCTTC. Protein: CASSPQGADYGYTF.